These T cell receptor beta chains were read from a single sample in a study of blood T cell repertoires in COVID-19. Some clones are missing from TCRdb's copy, which holds only in-frame ones; the method was immunoSEQ multiplex PCR. This sample has under 300,000 clones, with approximately 82% found just once. Sample: peripheral blood. Receptors originate from an older man with acute or convalescent COVID-19. The CDR3 runs from the conserved cysteine through the conserved F or W. A D gene is named only where the DNA matches it firmly. Size values are once, few and many counts, or a class for expanded clones, and some rows have none.

j_call v_call d_call clone_size cdr3_nt cdr3_aa
TRBJ2-7 TRBV3-1/TRBV3-2 NA NA TGTGCCAGCAGCCAAGATCTGGGGGCTTACGAGCAGTACTTC CASSQDLGAYEQYF
TRBJ2-7 TRBV11-2 TRBD2 few TGTGCCAGCAGCTTCGGACTAGGGGTCTACGAGCAGTACTTC CASSFGLGVYEQYF
TRBJ2-6 TRBV5-4 NA NA TGTGCCAGCAGCGTCCCTCGGGGGACCGGGGCCAACGTCCTGACTTTC CASSVPRGTGANVLTF
TRBJ1-6 TRBV5-1 TRBD1 few TGCGCCAGCAGCTTTGATGAGACAGGGGCCCTTCCCCTCCACTTT CASSFDETGALPLHF
TRBJ1-3 TRBV2 NA NA TGTGCCAGCACAGTTGACAATTACTCTGGAAACACCATATATTTT CASTVDNYSGNTIYF
TRBJ1-1 TRBV11-1 NA NA TGTGCCAGCAGCTTAGCACCCGGAGCAGCAACTGAAGCTTTCTTT CASSLAPGAATEAFF
TRBJ2-3 TRBV5-1 TRBD2 NA TGCGCCAGCAGCCCGGCCGGGAGGGACACAGATACGCAGTATTTT CASSPAGRDTDTQYF
TRBJ1-2 TRBV7-2 TRBD1 NA TGTGCCAGCAGCGTGGGACAGGGGGATGGCTACACCTTC CASSVGQGDGYTF
TRBJ1-6 TRBV2 NA NA TGTGCCAGCAACCGACAGAGCTCCTATAATTCACCCCTCCACTTT CASNRQSSYNSPLHF
TRBJ2-2 TRBV2 NA many TGTGCCAGCTCCGACTGGTGGTCCGGGGAGCTGTTTTTT CASSDWWSGELFF
TRBJ2-1 TRBV6-1 TRBD2 once TGTGCCAGCAGTGTAGCGGGGAGGAATGAGCAGTTCTTC CASSVAGRNEQFF
TRBJ2-7 TRBV6-5 TRBD1 once TGTGCCAGCAGTAACGACAGGGGGCAACAGGAGCAGTACTTC CASSNDRGQQEQYF
TRBJ2-3 TRBV5-5 NA once TGTGCCAGCAGCTTGGTTTCCTACAGCACAGATACGCAGTATTTT CASSLVSYSTDTQYF
TRBJ2-1 TRBV6-5 TRBD2 NA TGTGCCAGCATTCCCGCTAGCGGGGCCTACAATGAGCAGTTCTTC CASIPASGAYNEQFF
TRBJ2-1 TRBV9 TRBD1 few TGTGCCACCTCGACAGGGGCATACAATGAGCAGTTCTTC CATSTGAYNEQFF
TRBJ1-1 TRBV20-1 NA NA TGCAGTGCTATGGAAGGGGTAGGAGCTTTCTTT CSAMEGVGAFF
TRBJ2-5 TRBV5-4 TRBD2 NA TGTGCCAGCAGCTTGTCAGCGGGAGAGTGGGAGACCCAGTACTTC CASSLSAGEWETQYF
TRBJ2-1 TRBV5-1 NA NA TGCGCCAGCAGCTTGGCCTTTAGCAGTTTAGAGCAGTTCTTC CASSLAFSSLEQFF
TRBJ2-2 TRBV27 TRBD1 NA TGTGCCAGCAGAAAAGACAGGGTAGGGGAGCTGTTTTTT CASRKDRVGELFF
TRBJ2-5 TRBV11-2 TRBD2 once TGTGCCAGCAGCTTAAAACTAGCGGCGGGGGTTATGGAGACCCAGTACTTC CASSLKLAAGVMETQYF
TRBJ2-2 TRBV27 TRBD1 NA TGTGCCAGCAGTTTAGGGACAGTGAGGGAGCTGTTTTTT CASSLGTVRELFF
TRBJ1-1 TRBV18 NA NA TGTGCCAGCTCACCACCAATAAAGGACTCTCCCTCTGGGGCTTTCTTT CASSPPIKDSPSGAFF
TRBJ1-1 TRBV6-1 TRBD1 NA TGTGCCAGCAGTGAGGACAGGGGGTTCACTTTGAACACTGAAGCTTTCTTT CASSEDRGFTLNTEAFF
TRBJ1-2 TRBV4-1 TRBD1 NA TGCGCCAGCAGCCAAGTTACAGGACAGGGAAACTATGGCTACACCTTC CASSQVTGQGNYGYTF
TRBJ2-2 TRBV18 TRBD1 once TGTGCCAGCTCGCAAGGGACAGCCGCTTTTGCCGGGGAGCTGTTTTTT CASSQGTAAFAGELFF
TRBJ1-3 TRBV5-7 NA NA TGTGCCAGCAGCTTGGAAATGGTAGGACATCTCTCTGGAAACACCATATATTTT CASSLEMVGHLSGNTIYF
TRBJ2-3 TRBV6-6 TRBD2 NA TGTGCCAGCAGCCGAATAGCGGGAAGCTTGGATACGCAGTATTTT CASSRIAGSLDTQYF
TRBJ2-2 TRBV5-4 TRBD2 NA TGTGCCAGCAGCTCGTCTAGCGGGGGAGGCACCGGGGAGCTGTTTTTT CASSSSSGGGTGELFF
TRBJ2-7 TRBV19 NA NA TGTGCCAGTAGCCCAAGGGGGGGTTCAGCCTACGAGCAGTACTTC CASSPRGGSAYEQYF
TRBJ2-5 TRBV6-5 TRBD1 NA TGTGCCAGCTCAAGACAGGGGGCGAGGGAGACCCAGTACTTC CASSRQGARETQYF
TRBJ2-5 TRBV29-1 NA NA TGCAGCGTCTCCCACGCCCGGACAGCGCAAGAGACCCAGTACTTC CSVSHARTAQETQYF
TRBJ2-7 TRBV5-1 TRBD2 NA TGCGCCAGCAGCCAGGGACTAGCGGGAGCCAACTACGAGCAGTACTTC CASSQGLAGANYEQYF
TRBJ2-1 TRBV5-4 NA NA TGTGCCAGCAGCTTGTCGGCCCAGGGTAGGTACAATGAGCAGTTCTTC CASSLSAQGRYNEQFF
TRBJ2-2 TRBV7-9 TRBD2 once TGTGCCAGCAGCTTTAGCGGGAGGGGCACCGGGGAGCTGTTTTTT CASSFSGRGTGELFF
TRBJ2-5 TRBV5-6 NA NA TGTGCCAGCAGCTTGGGGCAGCAAGAGACCCAGTACTTC CASSLGQQETQYF
TRBJ2-2 TRBV2 TRBD1 once TGTGCCAGCAGGAGAACAGGGGGCGGGACCGGGGAGCTGTTTTTT CASRRTGGGTGELFF
TRBJ1-5 TRBV19 TRBD1 NA TGTGCCAGTAGTAAAAACCATCGGACAGGGGGCAATCAGCCCCAGCATTTT CASSKNHRTGGNQPQHF
TRBJ2-3 TRBV30 NA NA TGTGCCTGGAGTCATCGCGGGGGCGCAGATACGCAGTATTTT CAWSHRGGADTQYF
TRBJ2-3 TRBV7-8 TRBD2 many TGTGCCAGCAGCTCCCGAGCACTAGCGGGGGTCGCAGATACGCAGTATTTT CASSSRALAGVADTQYF
TRBJ2-3 TRBV5-4 TRBD2 NA TGTGCCAGCAGCTTAGTCACTAGCGGGTTGGGCACAGATACGCAGTATTTT CASSLVTSGLGTDTQYF
TRBJ2-3 TRBV18 NA NA TGTGCCAGCTCATTCAGTACAGATACGCAGTATTTT CASSFSTDTQYF
TRBJ2-1 TRBV9 TRBD1 NA TGTGCCAGCAGCGTGGGACAGGGGGCTTACAATGAGCAGTTCTTC CASSVGQGAYNEQFF
TRBJ2-3 TRBV3-1/TRBV3-2 NA once TGTGCCAGCAGCGAAGGACAGCCCCCGGATACGCAGTATTTT CASSEGQPPDTQYF
TRBJ1-2 TRBV28 NA NA TGTGCCAGCAGTTCCCTCTCGACAGGAGCCATAGGCTACACCTTC CASSSLSTGAIGYTF
TRBJ1-1 TRBV27 TRBD1 once TGTGCCAGCACGAACAGGGGTTTAGGGAACACTGAAGCTTTCTTT CASTNRGLGNTEAFF
TRBJ1-1 TRBV18 TRBD1 NA TGTGCCAGCTCACCACCGACAGGGGTATACACTGAAGCTTTCTTT CASSPPTGVYTEAFF
TRBJ1-2 TRBV28 NA NA TGTGCCAGCAGTAAACCACAGGAAGCTAACTATGGCTACACCTTC CASSKPQEANYGYTF
TRBJ1-5 TRBV6-2/TRBV6-3 TRBD1 NA TGTGCCAGCAGCCAACCGGGACAGGGCCCGTGGCCCCAGCATTTT CASSQPGQGPWPQHF
TRBJ2-7 TRBV5-1 NA NA TGCGCCAGCAGCTTGGCGTCAGGGCTCTCCTACGAGCAGTACTTC CASSLASGLSYEQYF